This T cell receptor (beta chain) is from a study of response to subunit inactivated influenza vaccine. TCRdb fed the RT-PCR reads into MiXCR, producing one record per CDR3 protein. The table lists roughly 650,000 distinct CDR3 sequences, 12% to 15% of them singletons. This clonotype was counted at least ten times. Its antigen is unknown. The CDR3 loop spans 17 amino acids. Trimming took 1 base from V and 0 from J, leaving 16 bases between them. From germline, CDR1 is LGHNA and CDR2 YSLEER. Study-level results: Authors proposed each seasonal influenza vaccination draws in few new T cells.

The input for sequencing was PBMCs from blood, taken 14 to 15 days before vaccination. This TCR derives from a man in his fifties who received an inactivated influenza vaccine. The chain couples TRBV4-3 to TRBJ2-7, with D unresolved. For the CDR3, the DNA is TGCGCCAGCAGCCAAGTTCTCGGTACAGCGAACTCCTACGAGCAGTACTTC. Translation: CASSQVLGTANSYEQYF.